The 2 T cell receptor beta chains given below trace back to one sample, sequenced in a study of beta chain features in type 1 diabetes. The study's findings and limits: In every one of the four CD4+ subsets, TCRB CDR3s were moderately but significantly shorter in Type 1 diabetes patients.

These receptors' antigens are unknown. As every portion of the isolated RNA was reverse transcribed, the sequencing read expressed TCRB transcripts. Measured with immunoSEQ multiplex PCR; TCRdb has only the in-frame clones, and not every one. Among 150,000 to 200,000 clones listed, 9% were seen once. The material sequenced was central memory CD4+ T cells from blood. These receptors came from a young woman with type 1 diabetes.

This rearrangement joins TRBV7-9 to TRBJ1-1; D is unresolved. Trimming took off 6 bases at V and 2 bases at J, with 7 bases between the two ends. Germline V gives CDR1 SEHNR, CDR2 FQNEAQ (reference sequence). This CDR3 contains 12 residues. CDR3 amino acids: CASRQKNTEAFF. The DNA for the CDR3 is TGTGCCAGCAGACAGAAAAACACTGAAGCTTTCTTT.

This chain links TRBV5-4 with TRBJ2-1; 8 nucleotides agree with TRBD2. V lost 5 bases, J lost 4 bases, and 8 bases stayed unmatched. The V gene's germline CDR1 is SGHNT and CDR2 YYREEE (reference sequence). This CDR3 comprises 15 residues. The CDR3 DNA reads TGTGCCAGCAGTCCAACGGGAGGGCGATACAATGAGCAGTTCTTC. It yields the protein CASSPTGGRYNEQFF.